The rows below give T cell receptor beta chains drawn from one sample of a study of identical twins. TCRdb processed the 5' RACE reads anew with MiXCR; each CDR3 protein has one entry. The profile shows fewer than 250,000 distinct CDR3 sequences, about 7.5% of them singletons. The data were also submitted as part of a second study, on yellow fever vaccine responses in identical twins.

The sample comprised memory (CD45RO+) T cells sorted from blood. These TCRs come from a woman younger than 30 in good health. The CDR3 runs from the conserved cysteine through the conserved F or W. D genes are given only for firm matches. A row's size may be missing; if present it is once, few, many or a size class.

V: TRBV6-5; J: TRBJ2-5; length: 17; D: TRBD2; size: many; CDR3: CASSLTSGGPISETQYF; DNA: TGTGCCAGCAGTTTAACTAGCGGGGGGCCGATCTCGGAGACCCAGTACTTC
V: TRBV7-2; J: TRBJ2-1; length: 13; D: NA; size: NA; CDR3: CASSLAGRREQFF; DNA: TGTGCCAGCAGCTTAGCAGGGCGTAGGGAGCAGTTCTTC
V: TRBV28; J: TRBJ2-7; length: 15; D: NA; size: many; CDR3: CASSLFQGPSYEQYF; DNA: TGTGCCAGCAGTTTATTCCAGGGTCCCTCCTACGAGCAGTACTTC
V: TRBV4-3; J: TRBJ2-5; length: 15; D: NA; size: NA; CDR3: CASSQDWGGQETQYF; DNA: TGCGCCAGCAGCCAAGATTGGGGTGGCCAAGAGACCCAGTACTTC
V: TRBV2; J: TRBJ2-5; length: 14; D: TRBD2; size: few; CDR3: CASSPLAVQETQYF; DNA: TGTGCCAGCAGTCCACTAGCGGTCCAAGAGACCCAGTACTTC
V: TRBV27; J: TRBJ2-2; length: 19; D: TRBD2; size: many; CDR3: CASSSLGPSSGRNTGELFF; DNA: TGTGCCAGCAGTTCCCTCGGTCCCTCTAGCGGGAGGAACACCGGGGAGCTGTTTTTT
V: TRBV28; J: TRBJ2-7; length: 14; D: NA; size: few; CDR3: CASRISRGNYEQYF; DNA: TGTGCCAGCAGAATCAGTAGGGGCAATTACGAGCAGTACTTC
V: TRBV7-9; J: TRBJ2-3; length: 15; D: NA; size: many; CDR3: CASSLATGQGDTQYF; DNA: TGTGCCAGCAGCTTAGCGACCGGGCAGGGGGATACGCAGTATTTT
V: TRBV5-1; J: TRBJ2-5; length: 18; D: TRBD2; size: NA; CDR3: CASSSPTGLAGVRETQYF; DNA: TGCGCCAGCAGCTCCCCCACCGGACTAGCGGGAGTCCGGGAGACCCAGTACTTC
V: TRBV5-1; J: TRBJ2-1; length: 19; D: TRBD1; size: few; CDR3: CASSLGDGAPGGPYNEQFF; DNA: TGCGCCAGCAGCTTGGGTGACGGTGCCCCAGGGGGCCCCTACAATGAGCAGTTCTTC
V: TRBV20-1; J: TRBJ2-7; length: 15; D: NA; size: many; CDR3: CSASYSGSFSYEQYF; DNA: TGCAGTGCTAGTTACTCAGGGAGTTTCTCCTACGAGCAGTACTTC
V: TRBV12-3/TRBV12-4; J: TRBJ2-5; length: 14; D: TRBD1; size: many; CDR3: CASSPGQGRETQYF; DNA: TGTGCCAGCAGTCCCGGACAGGGTAGAGAGACCCAGTACTTC
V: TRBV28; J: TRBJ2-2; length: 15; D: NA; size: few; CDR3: CASSLAVEYSGELFF; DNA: TGTGCCAGCAGTTTAGCTGTAGAGTATTCCGGGGAGCTGTTTTTT
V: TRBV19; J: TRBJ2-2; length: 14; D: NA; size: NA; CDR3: CASSAPRDTGELFF; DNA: TGTGCCAGTAGTGCCCCCCGCGACACCGGGGAGCTGTTTTTT
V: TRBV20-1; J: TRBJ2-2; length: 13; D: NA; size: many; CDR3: CSARVGLRGGLFF; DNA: TGCAGTGCTAGAGTCGGACTTCGTGGGGGGCTGTTTTTT
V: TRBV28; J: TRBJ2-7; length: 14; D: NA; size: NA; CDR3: CASSFPSSTYEQYF; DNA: TGTGCCAGCAGTTTCCCCAGTTCTACCTACGAGCAGTACTTC
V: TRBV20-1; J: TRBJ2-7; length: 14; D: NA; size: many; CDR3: CSARVIAGSYEQYF; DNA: TGCAGTGCTAGAGTTATAGCAGGGAGCTACGAGCAGTACTTC
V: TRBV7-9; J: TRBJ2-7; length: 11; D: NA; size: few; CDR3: CASTLLSEQYF; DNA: TGTGCCAGCACCCTTTTATCCGAGCAGTACTTC
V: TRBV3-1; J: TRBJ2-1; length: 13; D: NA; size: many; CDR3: CASSTGTVNEQFF; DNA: TGTGCCAGCAGCACCGGGACGGTCAATGAGCAGTTCTTC
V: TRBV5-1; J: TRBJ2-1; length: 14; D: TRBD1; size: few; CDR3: CASFRDRGDNEQFF; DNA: TGCGCCAGCTTCCGGGACAGGGGAGACAATGAGCAGTTCTTC
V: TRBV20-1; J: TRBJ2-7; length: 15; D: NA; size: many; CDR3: CSARSGGTGSYEQYF; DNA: TGCAGTGCTAGGTCGGGCGGGACTGGCTCCTACGAGCAGTACTTC
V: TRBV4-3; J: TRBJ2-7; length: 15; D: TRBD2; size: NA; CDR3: CASSPGLAYSYEQYF; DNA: TGCGCCAGCAGCCCGGGACTAGCGTACTCCTACGAGCAGTACTTC
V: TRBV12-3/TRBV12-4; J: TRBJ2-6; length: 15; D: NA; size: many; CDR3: CASSQQVSGANVLTF; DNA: TGTGCCAGCAGTCAACAGGTCTCTGGGGCCAACGTCCTGACTTTC
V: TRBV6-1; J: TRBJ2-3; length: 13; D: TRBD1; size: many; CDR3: CASHRDSWDTQYF; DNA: TGTGCCAGCCACCGGGACAGCTGGGATACGCAGTATTTT
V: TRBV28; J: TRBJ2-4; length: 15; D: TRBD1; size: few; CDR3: CASSLPGQGADIQYF; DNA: TGTGCCAGCAGCCTACCGGGACAGGGGGCAGACATTCAGTACTTC
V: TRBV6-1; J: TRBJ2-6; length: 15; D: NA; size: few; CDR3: CASRARGSGANVLTF; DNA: TGTGCCAGCAGAGCCCGGGGATCTGGGGCCAACGTCCTGACTTTC
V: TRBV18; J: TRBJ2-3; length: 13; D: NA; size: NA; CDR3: CASSPTGQDTQYF; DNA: TGTGCCAGCTCACCAACGGGACAAGATACGCAGTATTTT
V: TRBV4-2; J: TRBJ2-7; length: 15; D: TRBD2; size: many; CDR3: CASSQGLADSYEQYF; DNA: TGTGCCAGCAGCCAAGGACTAGCGGATTCCTACGAGCAGTACTTC
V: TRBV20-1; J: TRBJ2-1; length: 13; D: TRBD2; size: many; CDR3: CSAHSGRAREQFF; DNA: TGCAGTGCGCATAGCGGGAGGGCGAGAGAGCAGTTCTTC
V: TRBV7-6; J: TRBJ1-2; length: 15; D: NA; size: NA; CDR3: CASSRINSAASGYTF; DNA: TGTGCCAGCAGCCGAATCAACTCAGCGGCCTCTGGCTACACCTTC
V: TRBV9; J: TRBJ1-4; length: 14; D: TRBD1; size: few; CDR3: CASSASTGGEKLFF; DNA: TGTGCCAGCAGCGCCTCGACAGGGGGTGAAAAACTGTTTTTT
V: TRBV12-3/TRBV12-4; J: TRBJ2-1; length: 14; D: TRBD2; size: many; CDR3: CASKREGPYNEQFF; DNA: TGTGCCAGCAAACGGGAGGGACCCTACAATGAGCAGTTCTTC
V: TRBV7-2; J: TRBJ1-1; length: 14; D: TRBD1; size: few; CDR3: CASSLKQGDTEAFF; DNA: TGTGCCAGCAGCTTAAAACAGGGGGACACTGAAGCTTTCTTT
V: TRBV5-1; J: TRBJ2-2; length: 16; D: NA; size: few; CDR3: CASSLDGRGNTGELFF; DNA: TGCGCCAGCAGCTTGGACGGCAGAGGTAACACCGGGGAGCTGTTTTTT
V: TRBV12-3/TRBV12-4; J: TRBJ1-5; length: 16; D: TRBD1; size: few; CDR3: CASSLSYGQGNQPQHF; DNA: TGTGCCAGCAGTTTGTCTTACGGACAGGGTAATCAGCCCCAGCATTTT
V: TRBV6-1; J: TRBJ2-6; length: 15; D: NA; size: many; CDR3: CASSDLGSGANVLTF; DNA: TGTGCCAGCAGTGATTTGGGTTCCGGGGCCAACGTCCTGACTTTC
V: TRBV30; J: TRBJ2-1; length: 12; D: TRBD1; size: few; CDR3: CAWNGQGNEQFF; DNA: TGTGCCTGGAACGGACAGGGCAATGAGCAGTTCTTC
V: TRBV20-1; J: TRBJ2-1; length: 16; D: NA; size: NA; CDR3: CSAKQGLLSSYNEQFF; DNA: TGCAGTGCTAAGCAGGGACTCCTGAGCTCCTACAATGAGCAGTTCTTC
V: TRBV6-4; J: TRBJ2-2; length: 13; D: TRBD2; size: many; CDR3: CASSTSGTGELFF; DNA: TGTGCCAGCAGTACTAGCGGCACCGGGGAGCTGTTTTTT
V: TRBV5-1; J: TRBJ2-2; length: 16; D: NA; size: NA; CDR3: CASSWGDRANTGELFF; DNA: TGCGCCAGCAGCTGGGGTGACAGAGCGAACACCGGGGAGCTGTTTTTT
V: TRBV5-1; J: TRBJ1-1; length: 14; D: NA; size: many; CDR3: CASSSDGENTEAFF; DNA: TGCGCCAGCAGCTCAGACGGGGAGAACACTGAAGCTTTCTTT
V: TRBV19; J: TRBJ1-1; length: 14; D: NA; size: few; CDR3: CASSYLGSELEAFF; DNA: TGTGCCAGTAGTTACCTGGGGTCAGAACTTGAAGCTTTCTTT
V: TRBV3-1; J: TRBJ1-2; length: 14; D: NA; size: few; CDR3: CASSQGGGTYGYTF; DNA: TGTGCCAGCAGCCAAGGTGGAGGGACTTATGGCTACACCTTC
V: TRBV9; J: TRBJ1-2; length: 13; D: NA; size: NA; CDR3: CARGGSGSYGYTF; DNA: TGTGCCAGAGGGGGTTCAGGGTCATATGGCTACACCTTC
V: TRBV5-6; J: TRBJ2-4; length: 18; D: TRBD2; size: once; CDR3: CASSARLAGFEAKYIQYF; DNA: TGTGCCAGCAGCGCCCGACTAGCGGGATTCGAAGCCAAATACATTCAGTACTTC
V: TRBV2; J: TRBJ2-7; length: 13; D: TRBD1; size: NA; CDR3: CATHGQGAYEQYF; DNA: TGTGCCACCCACGGACAGGGGGCCTACGAGCAGTACTTC
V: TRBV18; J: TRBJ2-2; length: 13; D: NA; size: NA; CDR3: CASSPSETGELFF; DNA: TGTGCCAGCTCACCTTCGGAAACCGGGGAGCTGTTTTTT
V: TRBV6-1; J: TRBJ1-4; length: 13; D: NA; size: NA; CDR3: CASRTGSNEKLFF; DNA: TGTGCCAGCAGGACAGGTTCTAATGAAAAACTGTTTTTT
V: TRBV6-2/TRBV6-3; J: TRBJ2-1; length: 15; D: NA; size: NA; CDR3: CASRPPGYGVNEQFF; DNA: TGTGCCAGCAGACCTCCAGGGTATGGGGTTAATGAGCAGTTCTTC
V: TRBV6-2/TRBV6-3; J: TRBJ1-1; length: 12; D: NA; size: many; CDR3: CASSPDLRGAFF; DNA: TGTGCCAGCAGCCCAGACCTTCGGGGAGCTTTCTTT
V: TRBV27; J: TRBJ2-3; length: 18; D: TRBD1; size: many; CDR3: CASTLRGRGSPSTDTQYF; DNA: TGTGCCAGCACTCTTAGGGGCAGGGGGTCTCCTAGCACAGATACGCAGTATTTT
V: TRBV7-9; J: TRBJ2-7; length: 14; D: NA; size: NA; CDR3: CASSRQVSPYEQYF; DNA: TGTGCCAGCAGCCGACAGGTATCCCCCTACGAGCAGTACTTC
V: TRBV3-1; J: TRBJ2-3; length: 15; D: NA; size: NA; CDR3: CASRKASQGFDTQYF; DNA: TGTGCCAGCCGTAAGGCTTCCCAGGGGTTCGATACGCAGTATTTT
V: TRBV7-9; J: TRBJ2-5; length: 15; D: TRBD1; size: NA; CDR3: CASSLPGTVQETQYF; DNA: TGTGCCAGCAGCTTACCAGGGACAGTCCAAGAGACCCAGTACTTC
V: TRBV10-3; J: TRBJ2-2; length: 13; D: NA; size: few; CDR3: CAISEWGPGELFF; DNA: TGTGCCATCAGTGAGTGGGGTCCCGGGGAGCTGTTTTTT